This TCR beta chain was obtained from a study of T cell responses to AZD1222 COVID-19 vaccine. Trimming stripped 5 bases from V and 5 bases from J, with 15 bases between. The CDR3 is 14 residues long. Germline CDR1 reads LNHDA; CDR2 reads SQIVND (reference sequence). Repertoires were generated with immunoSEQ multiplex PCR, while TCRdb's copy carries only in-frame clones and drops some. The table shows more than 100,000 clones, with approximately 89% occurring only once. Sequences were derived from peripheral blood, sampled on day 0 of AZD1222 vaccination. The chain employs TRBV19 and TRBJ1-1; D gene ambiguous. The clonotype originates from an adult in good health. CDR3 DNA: TGTGCCAGTAGTGAGGCGGGCCGGGGAACTGAAGCTTTCTTT. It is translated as CASSEAGRGTEAFF.